This is a list of T cell receptor beta chains from one sample in a study of T-cell reconstitution after alpha-beta-depleted transplantation in children. In TCRdb, the PCR reads were re-called with MiXCR into one record per CDR3 protein. The data hold 550,000 to 600,000 distinct CDR3 sequences, with more than 20% observed a single time. Here the sequenced sample was PBMCs, mostly from graft donor cells, taken 360 days after TCRalphabeta/CD19-depleted stem cell transplant. The source is a boy under two years old who had a stem cell transplant for acute myeloid leukemia, so the T cells may come from the graft donor. Each CDR3 is given with its conserved first and last residue. Each record gives: V gene, D gene, clone size, J gene, CDR3 DNA, CDR3 protein. The D gene is left open where the match is weak. The listing skips clone size in some rows; elsewhere it reads once, few, many or a size class.

v_gene: TRBV20-1; d_gene: -; abundance: few; j_gene: TRBJ1-1; CDR3nt: TGCAGTGCTAGAGCCCCGTCGGTTGTTAACACTGAAGCTTTCTTT; CDR3aa: CSARAPSVVNTEAFF
v_gene: TRBV12-3/TRBV12-4; d_gene: -; abundance: -; j_gene: TRBJ1-4; CDR3nt: TGTGCCAGCAGTTTCAGGCTTAGTAATGAAAAACTGTTTTTT; CDR3aa: CASSFRLSNEKLFF
v_gene: TRBV12-3/TRBV12-4; d_gene: -; abundance: few; j_gene: TRBJ2-3; CDR3nt: TGTGCCAGCAGTCCCGTTCCGCGTCGGATAGGTACGCAGTATTTT; CDR3aa: CASSPVPRRIGTQYF
v_gene: TRBV12-3/TRBV12-4; d_gene: -; abundance: few; j_gene: TRBJ1-1; CDR3nt: TGTGCCAGCAGTTTACGGGGGGATGCTTTCTTT; CDR3aa: CASSLRGDAFF
v_gene: TRBV6-1; d_gene: TRBD1; abundance: -; j_gene: TRBJ1-1; CDR3nt: TGTGCCAGCAAATCCCACCGGGACAGCCGAGCTTTCTTT; CDR3aa: CASKSHRDSRAFF
v_gene: TRBV7-6; d_gene: -; abundance: few; j_gene: TRBJ1-1; CDR3nt: TGTGCCAGCAGCCGCAACCGGAACACTGAAGCTTTCTTT; CDR3aa: CASSRNRNTEAFF
v_gene: TRBV5-7; d_gene: -; abundance: -; j_gene: TRBJ1-2; CDR3nt: TGTGCCAGCAGCCTGGGGTCGAATAGGTATGCCAACTATGGCTACACCTTC; CDR3aa: CASSLGSNRYANYGYTF
v_gene: TRBV4-1; d_gene: -; abundance: once; j_gene: TRBJ2-7; CDR3nt: TGCGCCAGCAGCCATTCCCCTGGCGGTTACGAGCAGTACTTC; CDR3aa: CASSHSPGGYEQYF
v_gene: TRBV18; d_gene: -; abundance: -; j_gene: TRBJ1-4; CDR3nt: TGTGCCAGCTCACCCCTGGGGAATGAAAAACTGTTTTTT; CDR3aa: CASSPLGNEKLFF
v_gene: TRBV29-1; d_gene: -; abundance: many; j_gene: TRBJ1-1; CDR3nt: TGCAGCGTTGTTCTGGTGAACACTGAAGCTTTCTTT; CDR3aa: CSVVLVNTEAFF
v_gene: TRBV27; d_gene: -; abundance: -; j_gene: TRBJ2-7; CDR3nt: TGTGCCAGCAGTCCCTCGACGACGTCCCAGGGGACGGCCTACGAGCAGTACTTC; CDR3aa: CASSPSTTSQGTAYEQYF
v_gene: TRBV3-1; d_gene: -; abundance: -; j_gene: TRBJ2-3; CDR3nt: TGTGCCAGCAGCCAAGATCCATCCGGGGTGGCAACAGATACGCAGTATTTT; CDR3aa: CASSQDPSGVATDTQYF
v_gene: TRBV12-3/TRBV12-4; d_gene: TRBD1; abundance: -; j_gene: TRBJ2-5; CDR3nt: TGTGCCAGCAGCCCCCAGAGGACAGGGGGTCGGGAGACCCAGTACTTC; CDR3aa: CASSPQRTGGRETQYF
v_gene: TRBV20-1; d_gene: -; abundance: few; j_gene: TRBJ1-2; CDR3nt: TGCAGTGCCCGGGGAGGTGGAGGCTATGGCTACACCTTC; CDR3aa: CSARGGGGYGYTF
v_gene: TRBV20-1; d_gene: -; abundance: once; j_gene: TRBJ2-7; CDR3nt: TGCAGTGCTAGTGCTTTCTCCTACGAGCAGTACTTC; CDR3aa: CSASAFSYEQYF
v_gene: TRBV20-1; d_gene: -; abundance: many; j_gene: TRBJ2-3; CDR3nt: TGCAGTGCCCCTCCCCGTAGCACAGATACGCAGTATTTT; CDR3aa: CSAPPRSTDTQYF
v_gene: TRBV11-1; d_gene: TRBD2; abundance: -; j_gene: TRBJ2-5; CDR3nt: TGTGCCAGCAGCGACAACGGACTAGCGGGGGTCTTGTGGGAGACCCAGTACTTC; CDR3aa: CASSDNGLAGVLWETQYF
v_gene: TRBV11-1; d_gene: TRBD1; abundance: many; j_gene: TRBJ2-3; CDR3nt: TGTGCCAGCAGCTTAGTTCTGTCGCACAGGGGGCGCCCAGATACGCAGTATTTT; CDR3aa: CASSLVLSHRGRPDTQYF
v_gene: TRBV20-1; d_gene: TRBD1; abundance: many; j_gene: TRBJ1-6; CDR3nt: TGCAGTGCTAGTCCACCGGGACAGAATTCACCCCTCCACTTT; CDR3aa: CSASPPGQNSPLHF
v_gene: TRBV5-6; d_gene: TRBD1; abundance: -; j_gene: TRBJ2-3; CDR3nt: TGTGCCAGCAGCTTTACAGGGGCAGATACGCAGTATTTT; CDR3aa: CASSFTGADTQYF
v_gene: TRBV19; d_gene: TRBD2; abundance: few; j_gene: TRBJ2-1; CDR3nt: TGTGCCAGTAGTATAGATCTGATAGCGGGGGGGCATGAGCAGTTCTTC; CDR3aa: CASSIDLIAGGHEQFF
v_gene: TRBV7-9; d_gene: -; abundance: -; j_gene: TRBJ2-1; CDR3nt: TGTGCCAGCAGCCCCCCGGCGGGGAACAATGAGCAGTTCTTC; CDR3aa: CASSPPAGNNEQFF
v_gene: TRBV7-3; d_gene: -; abundance: few; j_gene: TRBJ2-2; CDR3nt: TGTGCCAGCAGCTTAATGAAGGTGACGGCGAACACCGGGGAGCTGTTTTTT; CDR3aa: CASSLMKVTANTGELFF
v_gene: TRBV4-3; d_gene: -; abundance: many; j_gene: TRBJ1-2; CDR3nt: TGCGCCAGCAGCCAACTTGGGGTCCTCGGTGGCTACACCTTC; CDR3aa: CASSQLGVLGGYTF
v_gene: TRBV24-1; d_gene: -; abundance: -; j_gene: TRBJ2-5; CDR3nt: TGTGCCACCAGTGATTTAGGGCAGGGCGAGGAGACCCAGTACTTC; CDR3aa: CATSDLGQGEETQYF
v_gene: TRBV7-6; d_gene: TRBD2; abundance: -; j_gene: TRBJ2-1; CDR3nt: TGTGCCAGCAGCTCAGTGCAGACTCGGGGGGGATTCTACAATGAGCAGTTCTTC; CDR3aa: CASSSVQTRGGFYNEQFF
v_gene: TRBV29-1; d_gene: -; abundance: many; j_gene: TRBJ1-2; CDR3nt: TGCAGCGTTGAAGATGAGGCAGGGCCGCCTGGCTACACCTTC; CDR3aa: CSVEDEAGPPGYTF
v_gene: TRBV4-3; d_gene: -; abundance: many; j_gene: TRBJ2-7; CDR3nt: TGCGCCAGCAGCCAAGAGTTTCTGGACGACTACGAGCAGTACTTC; CDR3aa: CASSQEFLDDYEQYF
v_gene: TRBV11-2; d_gene: TRBD2; abundance: -; j_gene: TRBJ2-3; CDR3nt: TGTGCCAGCAGCCTCCGTGGACTAGCGAGCCCAGATACGCAGTATTTT; CDR3aa: CASSLRGLASPDTQYF
v_gene: TRBV29-1; d_gene: -; abundance: -; j_gene: TRBJ1-2; CDR3nt: TGCAGCGTTGAAGATATCGTTGGGCAGGGCGGGGGCTACACCTTC; CDR3aa: CSVEDIVGQGGGYTF
v_gene: TRBV15; d_gene: -; abundance: many; j_gene: TRBJ2-1; CDR3nt: TGTGCCACCAGCAGACTCCGAGACAGCGTGTACAATGAGCAGTTCTTC; CDR3aa: CATSRLRDSVYNEQFF
v_gene: TRBV4-1; d_gene: -; abundance: many; j_gene: TRBJ1-5; CDR3nt: TGCGCCAGCAGCCTACGTGAGGGGCAAGAGCAGCCCCAGCATTTT; CDR3aa: CASSLREGQEQPQHF
v_gene: TRBV7-6; d_gene: -; abundance: -; j_gene: TRBJ2-3; CDR3nt: TGTGCCAGCAGCTTAGGTGGCGGGGGCGGCACAGATACGCAGTATTTT; CDR3aa: CASSLGGGGGTDTQYF
v_gene: TRBV7-2; d_gene: -; abundance: many; j_gene: TRBJ2-1; CDR3nt: TGTGCCAGCAGCTTAGCGTGGAACTCAGGGTCACGGAATGAGCAGTTCTTC; CDR3aa: CASSLAWNSGSRNEQFF
v_gene: TRBV4-3; d_gene: -; abundance: many; j_gene: TRBJ2-1; CDR3nt: TGCGCCAGCAGCCAAGACCCGGATGACTACAATGAGCAGTTCTTC; CDR3aa: CASSQDPDDYNEQFF
v_gene: TRBV10-3; d_gene: -; abundance: -; j_gene: TRBJ2-5; CDR3nt: TGTGCCATCAGTGAAGATCCCCAAGAGACCCAGTACTTC; CDR3aa: CAISEDPQETQYF
v_gene: TRBV10-3; d_gene: TRBD2; abundance: once; j_gene: TRBJ2-3; CDR3nt: TGTGCCATCAGTAACGGACTAGCAGGAGATACGCAGTATTTT; CDR3aa: CAISNGLAGDTQYF
v_gene: TRBV7-2; d_gene: -; abundance: few; j_gene: TRBJ2-5; CDR3nt: TGTGCCAGCAGCTTGGGAGGGGGCGCGAAGACCCAGTACTTC; CDR3aa: CASSLGGGAKTQYF
v_gene: TRBV7-2; d_gene: TRBD1; abundance: -; j_gene: TRBJ1-5; CDR3nt: TGTGCCAGCAGCTTAGGGGACAGGGCCAATCAGCCCCAGCATTTT; CDR3aa: CASSLGDRANQPQHF
v_gene: TRBV12-3/TRBV12-4; d_gene: -; abundance: few; j_gene: TRBJ1-4; CDR3nt: TGTGCCAGCAGCTTGACGTTGGGCAGGGAGGGAACAACTAATGAAAAACTGTTTTTT; CDR3aa: CASSLTLGREGTTNEKLFF
v_gene: TRBV2; d_gene: TRBD1; abundance: many; j_gene: TRBJ2-3; CDR3nt: TGTGCCAGCAGCCGACAGGGTCACTTGGCAGATACGCAGTATTTT; CDR3aa: CASSRQGHLADTQYF
v_gene: TRBV20-1; d_gene: -; abundance: many; j_gene: TRBJ2-1; CDR3nt: TGCAGTGCTAGAGATTTACAGGAAAATGAGCAGTTCTTC; CDR3aa: CSARDLQENEQFF
v_gene: TRBV11-2; d_gene: TRBD1; abundance: few; j_gene: TRBJ2-7; CDR3nt: TGTGCCAGCAGCTTCCGAATAACAGGACAGGGGTTAACCTACGAGCAGTACTTC; CDR3aa: CASSFRITGQGLTYEQYF
v_gene: TRBV20-1; d_gene: -; abundance: many; j_gene: TRBJ2-2; CDR3nt: TGCAGTGCTAGCGACCCCCTGCGCACCGGGGAGCTGTTTTTT; CDR3aa: CSASDPLRTGELFF
v_gene: TRBV20-1; d_gene: -; abundance: few; j_gene: TRBJ2-2; CDR3nt: TGCAGTGCTAGAGATCCCAGCGAGAACACCGGGGAGCTGTTTTTT; CDR3aa: CSARDPSENTGELFF
v_gene: TRBV19; d_gene: TRBD1; abundance: -; j_gene: TRBJ1-5; CDR3nt: TGTGCCAGTAGTACCACAGGGGCGAGCAATCAGCCCCAGCATTTT; CDR3aa: CASSTTGASNQPQHF